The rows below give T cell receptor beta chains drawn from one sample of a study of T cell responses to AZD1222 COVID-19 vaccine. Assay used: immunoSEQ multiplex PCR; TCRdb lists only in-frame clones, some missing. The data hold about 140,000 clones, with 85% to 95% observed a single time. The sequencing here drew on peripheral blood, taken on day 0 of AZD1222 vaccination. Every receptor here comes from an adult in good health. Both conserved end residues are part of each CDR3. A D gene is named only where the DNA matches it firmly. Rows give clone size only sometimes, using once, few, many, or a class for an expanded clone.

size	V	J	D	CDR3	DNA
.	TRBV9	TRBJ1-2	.	CASSVAPKGYYGYTF	TGTGCCAGCAGCGTAGCCCCGAAAGGGTACTATGGCTACACCTTC
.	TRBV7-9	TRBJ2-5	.	CASSLGGVATQYF	TGTGCCAGCAGCTTAGGGGGGGTGGCGACCCAGTACTTC
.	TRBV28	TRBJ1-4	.	CASSSPIDLSEKLFF	TGTGCCAGCAGTTCCCCCATTGATTTAAGCGAAAAACTGTTTTTT
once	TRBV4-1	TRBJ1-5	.	CASSQSPSAGAGQPQHF	TGCGCCAGCAGCCAATCCCCCTCGGCAGGGGCTGGGCAGCCCCAGCATTTT
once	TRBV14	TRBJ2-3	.	CASSQDIPPGHTQYF	TGTGCCAGCAGCCAAGATATACCCCCGGGACATACGCAGTATTTT
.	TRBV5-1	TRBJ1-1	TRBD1	CASSEGANFMNTEAFF	TGCGCCAGCAGTGAGGGGGCGAACTTCATGAACACTGAAGCTTTCTTT
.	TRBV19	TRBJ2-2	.	CASSGQNTGELFF	TGTGCCAGTAGCGGACAGAACACCGGGGAGCTGTTTTTT
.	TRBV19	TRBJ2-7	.	CASSIDETFSYEQYF	TGTGCCAGTAGTATCGACGAAACTTTCTCCTACGAGCAGTACTTC
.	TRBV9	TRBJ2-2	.	CASSVRNTGELFF	TGTGCCAGCAGCGTGCGCAACACCGGGGAGCTGTTTTTT
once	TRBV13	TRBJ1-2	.	CASSLGRGPYGYTF	TGTGCCAGCAGCTTAGGAAGAGGGCCCTATGGCTACACCTTC
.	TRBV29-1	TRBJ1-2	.	CSVRRGELVYGYTF	TGCAGCGTCCGGCGGGGGGAGCTTGTCTATGGCTACACCTTC